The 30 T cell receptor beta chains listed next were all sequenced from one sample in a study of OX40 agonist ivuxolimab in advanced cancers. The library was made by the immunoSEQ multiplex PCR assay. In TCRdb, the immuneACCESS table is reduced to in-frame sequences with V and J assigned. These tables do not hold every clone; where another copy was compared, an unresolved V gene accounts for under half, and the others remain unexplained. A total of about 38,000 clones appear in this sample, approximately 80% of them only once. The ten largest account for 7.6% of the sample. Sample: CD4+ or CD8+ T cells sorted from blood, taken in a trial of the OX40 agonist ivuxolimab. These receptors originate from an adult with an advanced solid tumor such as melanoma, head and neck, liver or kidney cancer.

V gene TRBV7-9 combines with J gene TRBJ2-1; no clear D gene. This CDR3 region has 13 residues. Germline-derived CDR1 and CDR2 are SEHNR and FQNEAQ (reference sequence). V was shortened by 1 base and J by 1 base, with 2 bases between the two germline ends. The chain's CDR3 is CASSLGSYNEQFF. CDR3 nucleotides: TGTGCCAGCAGCTTAGGATCCTACAATGAGCAGTTCTTC. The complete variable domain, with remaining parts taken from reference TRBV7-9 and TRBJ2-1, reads DTGVSQNPRHKITKRGQNVTFRCDPISEHNRLYWYRQTLGQGPEFLTYFQNEAQLEKSRLLSDRFSAERPKGSFSTLEIQRTEQGDSAMYLCASSLGSYNEQFFGPGTRLTVL.

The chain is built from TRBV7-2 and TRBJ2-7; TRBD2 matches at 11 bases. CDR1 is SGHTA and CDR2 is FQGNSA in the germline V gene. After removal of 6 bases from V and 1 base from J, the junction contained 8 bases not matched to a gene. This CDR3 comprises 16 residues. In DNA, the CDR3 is TGTGCCAGCAGTTCGGCCGGGACTAGCGGATCCTACGAGCAGTACTTC. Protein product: CASSSAGTSGSYEQYF.

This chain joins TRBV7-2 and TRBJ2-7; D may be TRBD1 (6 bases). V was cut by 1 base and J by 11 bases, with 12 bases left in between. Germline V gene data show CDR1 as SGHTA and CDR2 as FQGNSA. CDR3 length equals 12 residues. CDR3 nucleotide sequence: TGTGCCAGCAGCTTAGTTGGACAGCATGAGTACTTC. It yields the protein CASSLVGQHEYF.

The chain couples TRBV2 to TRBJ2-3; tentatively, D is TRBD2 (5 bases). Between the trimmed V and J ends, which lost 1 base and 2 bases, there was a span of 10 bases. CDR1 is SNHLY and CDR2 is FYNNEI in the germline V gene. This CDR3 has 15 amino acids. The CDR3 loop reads CASSEERIYTDTQYF. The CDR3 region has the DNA TGTGCCAGCAGTGAAGAGCGGATTTACACAGATACGCAGTATTTT. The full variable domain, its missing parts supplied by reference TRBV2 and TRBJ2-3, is EPEVTQTPSHQVTQMGQEVILRCVPISNHLYFYWYRQILGQKVEFLVSFYNNEISEKSEIFDDQFSVERPDGSNFTLKIRSTKLEDSAMYFCASSEERIYTDTQYFGPGTRLTVL.

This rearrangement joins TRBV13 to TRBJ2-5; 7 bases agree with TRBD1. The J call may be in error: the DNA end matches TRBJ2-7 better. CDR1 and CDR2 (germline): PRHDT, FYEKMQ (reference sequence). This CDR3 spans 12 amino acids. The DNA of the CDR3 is TGTGCCAGCAGCTTCGGGACAGACGAGCAGTACTTC. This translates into CASSFGTDEQYF.

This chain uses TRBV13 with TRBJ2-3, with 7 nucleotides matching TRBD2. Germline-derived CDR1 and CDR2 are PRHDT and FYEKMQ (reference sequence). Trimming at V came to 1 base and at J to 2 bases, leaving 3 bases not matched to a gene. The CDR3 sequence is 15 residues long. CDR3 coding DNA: TGTGCCAGCAGCTTAGCGGGAGGTGTCACAGATACGCAGTATTTT. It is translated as CASSLAGGVTDTQYF.

CDR3 sequence (DNA): TGTGCCATCAGTGATAACAGGGGAGTAATAGCTAACTATGGCTACACCTTC. Protein sequence: CAISDNRGVIANYGYTF. The chain recombines TRBV10-3 with TRBJ1-2; the match to TRBD1 covers 7 bases. The CDR3 covers 17 residues. With V trimmed by 3 bases and J by 0 bases, 10 bases remained unmatched. CDR1 is ENHRY and CDR2 is SYGVKD in the germline V gene.

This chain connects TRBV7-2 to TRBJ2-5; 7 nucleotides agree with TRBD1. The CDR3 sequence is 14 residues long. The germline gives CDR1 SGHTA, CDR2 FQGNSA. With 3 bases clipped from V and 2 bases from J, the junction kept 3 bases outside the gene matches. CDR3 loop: CASSFRQGQETQYF. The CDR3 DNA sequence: TGTGCCAGCAGCTTCCGACAGGGACAAGAGACCCAGTACTTC.

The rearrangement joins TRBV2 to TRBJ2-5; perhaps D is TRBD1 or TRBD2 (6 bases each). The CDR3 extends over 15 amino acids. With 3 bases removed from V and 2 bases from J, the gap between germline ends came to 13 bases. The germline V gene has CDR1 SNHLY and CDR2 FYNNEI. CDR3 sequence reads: CASSDRGPKQETQYF. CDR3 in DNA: TGTGCCAGCAGTGATCGGGGGCCCAAACAAGAGACCCAGTACTTC.

CDR3 in amino acids: CASSFYTGTETQYF. The CDR3 nucleotides are TGTGCCAGCAGTTTTTATACCGGGACGGAGACCCAGTACTTC. The V gene is TRBV28, the J gene TRBJ2-5; either TRBD1 or TRBD2 may fit D (5 bases each). This CDR3 comprises 14 residues. Germline CDR1 is MDHEN and CDR2 is SYDVKM. The V gene lost 3 bases and the J gene lost 5 bases, with 13 bases spanning the gap.

Here the CDR3 reads CAWRTAYEQYF. Here the CDR3 DNA reads TGTGCCTGGAGGACGGCCTACGAGCAGTACTTC. This chain links TRBV30 with TRBJ2-7; no reliable D call. This CDR3 has 11 amino acids. Germline CDR1 GTSNPN, CDR2 SVGIG (reference sequence). The germline V and J ends were trimmed by 3 bases and 2 bases, with 5 bases remaining between them. Variable domain in full (rest from reference TRBV30 and TRBJ2-7): SQTIHQWPATLVQPVGSPLSLECTVEGTSNPNLYWYRQAAGRGLQLLFYSVGIGQISSEVPQNLSASRPQDRQFILSSKKLLLSDSGFYLCAWRTAYEQYFGPGTRLTVT.

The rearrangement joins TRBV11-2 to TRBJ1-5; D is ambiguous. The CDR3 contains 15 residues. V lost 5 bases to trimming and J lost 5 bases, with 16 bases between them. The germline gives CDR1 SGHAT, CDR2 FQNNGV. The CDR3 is CASSLQPGHDQPQHF. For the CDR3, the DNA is TGTGCCAGCAGCCTACAACCCGGTCACGATCAGCCCCAGCATTTT.

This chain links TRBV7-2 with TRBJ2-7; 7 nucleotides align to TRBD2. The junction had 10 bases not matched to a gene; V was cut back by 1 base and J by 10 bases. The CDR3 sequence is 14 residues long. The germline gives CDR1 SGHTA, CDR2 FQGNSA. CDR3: CASSLVASGWSQYF. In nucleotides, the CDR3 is TGTGCCAGCAGCTTAGTTGCTAGCGGCTGGTCTCAGTACTTC.

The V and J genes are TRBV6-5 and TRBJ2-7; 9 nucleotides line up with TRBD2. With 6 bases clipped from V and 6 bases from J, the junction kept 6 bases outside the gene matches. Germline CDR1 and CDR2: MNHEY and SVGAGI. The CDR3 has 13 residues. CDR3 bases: TGTGCCAGCAGCTCGGGACTAGCCATCGAGCAGTACTTC. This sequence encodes CASSSGLAIEQYF.

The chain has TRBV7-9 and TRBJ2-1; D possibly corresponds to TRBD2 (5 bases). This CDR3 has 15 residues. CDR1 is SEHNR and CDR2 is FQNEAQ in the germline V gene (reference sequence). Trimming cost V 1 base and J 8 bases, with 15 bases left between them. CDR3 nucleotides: TGTGCCAGCAGCTTAGGCGTCCTGGAGGCCGATGAGCAGTTCTTC. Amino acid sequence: CASSLGVLEADEQFF.

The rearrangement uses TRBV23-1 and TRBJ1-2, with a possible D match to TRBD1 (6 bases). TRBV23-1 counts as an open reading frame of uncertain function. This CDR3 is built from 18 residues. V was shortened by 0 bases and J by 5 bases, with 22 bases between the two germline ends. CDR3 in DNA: TGCGCCAGCAGTCAATCTAGGACAGAATTCGCTACTAGGTATGGCTACACCTTC. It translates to CASSQSRTEFATRYGYTF.

In DNA form, the CDR3 reads TGTGCCATCAGTTTGGAGGCAACTAATGAAAAACTGTTTTTT. Translating gives CAISLEATNEKLFF. The rearrangement uses TRBV10-3 and TRBJ1-4, with D unresolved. Germline lookup yields CDR1 ENHRY and CDR2 SYGVKD. The V end lost 5 bases, the J end lost 0 bases, and 7 bases lay between the germline ends. The CDR3 sequence is 14 residues long.

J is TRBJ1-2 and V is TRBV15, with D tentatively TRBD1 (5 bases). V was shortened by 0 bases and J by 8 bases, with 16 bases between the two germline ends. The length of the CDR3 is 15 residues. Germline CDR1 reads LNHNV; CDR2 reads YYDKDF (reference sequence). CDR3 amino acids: CATSRDRAGTRGYTF. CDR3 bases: TGTGCCACCAGCAGAGATCGAGCGGGGACTCGGGGCTACACCTTC.

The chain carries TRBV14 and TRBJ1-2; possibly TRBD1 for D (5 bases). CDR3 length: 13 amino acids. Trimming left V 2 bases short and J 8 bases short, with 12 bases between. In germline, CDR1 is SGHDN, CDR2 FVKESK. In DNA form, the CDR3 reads TGTGCCAGCAGCCAACAAACCGGGGCCGGCTACACCTTC. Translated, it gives CASSQQTGAGYTF.

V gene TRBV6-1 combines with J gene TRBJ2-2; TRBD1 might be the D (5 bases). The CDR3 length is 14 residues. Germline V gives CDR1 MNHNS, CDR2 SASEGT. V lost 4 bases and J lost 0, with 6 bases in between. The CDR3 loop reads CASSGTPNTGELFF. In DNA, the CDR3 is TGTGCCAGCAGTGGGACACCGAACACCGGGGAGCTGTTTTTT.

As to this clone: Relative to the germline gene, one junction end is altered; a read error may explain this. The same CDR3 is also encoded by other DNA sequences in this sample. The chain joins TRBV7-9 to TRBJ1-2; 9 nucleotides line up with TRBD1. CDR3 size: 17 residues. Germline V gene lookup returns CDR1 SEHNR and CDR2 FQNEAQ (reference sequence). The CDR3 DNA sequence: TGTGCCAGCAGCTTCGGGACAGGGAGGGGGGAATTCTATGGCTACACTTTC. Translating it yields CASSFGTGRGEFYGYTF.

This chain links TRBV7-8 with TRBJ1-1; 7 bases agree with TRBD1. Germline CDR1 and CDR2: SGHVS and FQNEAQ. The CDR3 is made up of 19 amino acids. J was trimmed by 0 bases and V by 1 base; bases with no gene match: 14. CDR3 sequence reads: CASSLVPQTGYLMNTEAFF. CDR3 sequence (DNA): TGTGCCAGCAGCTTAGTTCCCCAGACAGGGTATTTGATGAACACTGAAGCTTTCTTT.

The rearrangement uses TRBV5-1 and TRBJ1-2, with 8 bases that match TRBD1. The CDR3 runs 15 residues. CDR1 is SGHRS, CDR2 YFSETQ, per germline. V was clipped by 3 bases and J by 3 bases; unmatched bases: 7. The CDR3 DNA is TGCGCCAGCAGCTCGCGACAGGGGAGTGACTATGGCTACACCTTC. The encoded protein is CASSSRQGSDYGYTF.

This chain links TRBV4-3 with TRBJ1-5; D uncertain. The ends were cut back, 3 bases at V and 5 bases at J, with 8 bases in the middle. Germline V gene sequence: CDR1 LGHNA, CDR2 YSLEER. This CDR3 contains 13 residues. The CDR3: CASSHPGDQPQHF. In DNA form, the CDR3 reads TGCGCCAGCAGCCACCCAGGAGATCAGCCCCAGCATTTT.

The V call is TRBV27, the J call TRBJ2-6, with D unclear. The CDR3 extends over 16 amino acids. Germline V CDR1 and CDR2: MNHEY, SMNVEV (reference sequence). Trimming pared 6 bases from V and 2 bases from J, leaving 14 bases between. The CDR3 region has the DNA TGTGCCAGCAGCCGACTCCAATCGGCTGGGGCCAACGTCCTGACTTTC. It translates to CASSRLQSAGANVLTF. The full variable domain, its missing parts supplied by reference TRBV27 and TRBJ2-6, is EAQVTQNPRYLITVTGKKLTVTCSQNMNHEYMSWYRQDPGLGLRQIYYSMNVEVTDKGDVPEGYKVSRKEKRNFPLILESPSPNQTSLYFCASSRLQSAGANVLTFGAGSRLTVL.

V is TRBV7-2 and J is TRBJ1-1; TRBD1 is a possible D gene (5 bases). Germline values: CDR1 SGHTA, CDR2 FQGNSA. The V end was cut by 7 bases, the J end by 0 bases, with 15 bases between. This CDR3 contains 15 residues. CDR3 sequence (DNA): TGTGCCAGCATATTAAGGGACCGACTGAACACTGAAGCTTTCTTT. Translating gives CASILRDRLNTEAFF.

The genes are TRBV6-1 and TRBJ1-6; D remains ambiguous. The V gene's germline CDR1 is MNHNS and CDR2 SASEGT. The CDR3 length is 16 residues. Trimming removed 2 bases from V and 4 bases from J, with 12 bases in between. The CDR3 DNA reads TGTGCCAGCAGTGAATTGCGGGGAACTTATAATTCACCCCTCCACTTT. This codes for CASSELRGTYNSPLHF.

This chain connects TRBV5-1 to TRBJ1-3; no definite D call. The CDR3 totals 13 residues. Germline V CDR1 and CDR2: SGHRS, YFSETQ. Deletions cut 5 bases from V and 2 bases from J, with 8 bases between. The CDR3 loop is CASRWVPGNTIYF. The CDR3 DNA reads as TGCGCCAGCAGATGGGTGCCTGGAAACACCATATATTTT. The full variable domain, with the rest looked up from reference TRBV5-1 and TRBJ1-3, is KAGVTQTPRYLIKTRGQQVTLSCSPISGHRSVSWYQQTPGQGLQFLFEYFSETQRNKGNFPGRFSGRQFSNSRSEMNVSTLELGDSALYLCASRWVPGNTIYFGEGSWLTVV.

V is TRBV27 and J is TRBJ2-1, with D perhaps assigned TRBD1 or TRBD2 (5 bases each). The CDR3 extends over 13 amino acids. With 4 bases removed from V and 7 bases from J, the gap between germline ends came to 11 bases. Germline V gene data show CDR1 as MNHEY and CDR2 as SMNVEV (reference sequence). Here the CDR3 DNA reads TGTGCCAGCAGTTGGGACCTGGGGAATGAGCAGTTCTTC. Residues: CASSWDLGNEQFF.

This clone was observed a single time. The DNA of the CDR3 is TGCGCCAGCAGCTTAGACAGGGGTTTTCATGGCTACACCTTC. Translation: CASSLDRGFHGYTF. The rearrangement links TRBV5-1 to TRBJ1-2; 8 bases map to TRBD1. CDR1 is SGHRS, CDR2 YFSETQ, per germline. The J segment lost 6 bases and the V segment lost 2 bases, leaving 6 bases of the junction unmatched. The length of the CDR3 is 14 residues.